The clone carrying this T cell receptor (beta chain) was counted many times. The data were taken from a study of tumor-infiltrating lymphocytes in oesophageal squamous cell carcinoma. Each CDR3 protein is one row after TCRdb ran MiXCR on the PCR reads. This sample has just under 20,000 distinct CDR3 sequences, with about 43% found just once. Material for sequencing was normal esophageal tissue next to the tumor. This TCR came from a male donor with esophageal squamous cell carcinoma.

CDR3 residues: CASSLTSGYNEQYF. CDR3 sequence (DNA): TGTGCCAGCAGCTTGACTAGCGGATACAATGAGCAGTACTTC. The chain joins TRBV7-6 to TRBJ2-7; 9 nucleotides match TRBD2. Germline CDR1 SGHVS, CDR2 FNYEAQ. With 3 bases clipped from V and 7 bases from J, the junction kept 7 bases outside the gene matches. The CDR3 totals 14 residues.